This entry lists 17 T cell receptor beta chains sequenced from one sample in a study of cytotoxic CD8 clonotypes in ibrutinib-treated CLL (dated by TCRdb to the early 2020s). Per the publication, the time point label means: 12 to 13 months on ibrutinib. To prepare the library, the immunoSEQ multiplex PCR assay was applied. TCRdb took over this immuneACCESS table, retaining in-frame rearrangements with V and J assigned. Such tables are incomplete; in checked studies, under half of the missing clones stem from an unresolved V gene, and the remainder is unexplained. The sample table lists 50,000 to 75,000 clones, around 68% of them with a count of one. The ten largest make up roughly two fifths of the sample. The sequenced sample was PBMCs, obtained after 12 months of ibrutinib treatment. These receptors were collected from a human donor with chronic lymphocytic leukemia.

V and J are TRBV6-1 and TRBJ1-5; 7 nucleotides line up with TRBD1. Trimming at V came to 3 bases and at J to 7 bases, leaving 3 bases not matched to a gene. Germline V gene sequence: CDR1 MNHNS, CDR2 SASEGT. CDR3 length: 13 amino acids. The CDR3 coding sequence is TGTGCCAGCAGTGAGCTAGGGGGCCAGCCCCAGCATTTT. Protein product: CASSELGGQPQHF.

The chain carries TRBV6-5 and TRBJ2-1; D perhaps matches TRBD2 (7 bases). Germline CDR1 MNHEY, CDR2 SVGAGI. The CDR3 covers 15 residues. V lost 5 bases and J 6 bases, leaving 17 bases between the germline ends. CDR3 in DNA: TGTGCCAGCAGTAAACAGGGAGGGTCCGGCAATGAGCAGTTCTTC. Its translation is CASSKQGGSGNEQFF.

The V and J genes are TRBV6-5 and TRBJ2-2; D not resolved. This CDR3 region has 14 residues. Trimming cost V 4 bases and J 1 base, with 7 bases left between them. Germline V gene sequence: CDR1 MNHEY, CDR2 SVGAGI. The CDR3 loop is CASSSAQNTGELFF. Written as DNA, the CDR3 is TGTGCCAGCAGTTCCGCACAGAACACCGGGGAGCTGTTTTTT.

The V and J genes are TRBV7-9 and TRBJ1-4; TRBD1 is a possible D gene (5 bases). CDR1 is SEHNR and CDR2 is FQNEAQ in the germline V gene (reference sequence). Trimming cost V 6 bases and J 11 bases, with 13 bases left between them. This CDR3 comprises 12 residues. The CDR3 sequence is CASRSGTGKLFF. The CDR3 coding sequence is TGTGCCAGCAGATCGGGGACGGGGAAACTGTTTTTT.

The CDR3 loop is CATSRAQGAGNGYTF. CDR3 coding DNA: TGTGCCACCAGCAGAGCTCAGGGGGCTGGTAACGGCTACACCTTC. The chain links TRBV15 to TRBJ1-2; 8 bases align to TRBD1. The length of the CDR3 is 15 residues. V dropped 1 base and J dropped 8; count of bases not matched to a gene: 9. Germline assignment: CDR1 LNHNV and CDR2 YYDKDF (reference sequence). Using reference TRBV15 and TRBJ1-2 for the parts outside the CDR3, the full variable domain is DAMVIQNPRYQVTQFGKPVTLSCSQTLNHNVMYWYQQKSSQAPKLLFHYYDKDFNNEADTPDNFQSRRPNTSFCFLDIRSPGLGDTAMYLCATSRAQGAGNGYTFGSGTRLTVV.

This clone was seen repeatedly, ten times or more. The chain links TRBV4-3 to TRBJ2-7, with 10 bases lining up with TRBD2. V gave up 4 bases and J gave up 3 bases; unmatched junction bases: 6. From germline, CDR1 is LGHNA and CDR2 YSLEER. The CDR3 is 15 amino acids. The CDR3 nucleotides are TGCGCCAGCAGCCCAACCGGGACTAGCGACTACGAGCAGTACTTC. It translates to CASSPTGTSDYEQYF.

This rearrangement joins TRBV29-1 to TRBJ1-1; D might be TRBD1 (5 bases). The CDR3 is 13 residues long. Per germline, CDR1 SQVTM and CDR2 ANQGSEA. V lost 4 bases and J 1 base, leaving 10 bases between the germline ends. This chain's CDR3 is CSVARVRNTEAFF. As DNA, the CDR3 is TGCAGCGTTGCCAGGGTGAGGAACACTGAAGCTTTCTTT. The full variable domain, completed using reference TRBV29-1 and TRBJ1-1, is SAVISQKPSRDICQRGTSLTIQCQVDSQVTMMFWYRQQPGQSLTLIATANQGSEATYESGFVIDKFPISRPNLTFSTLTVSNMSPEDSSIYLCSVARVRNTEAFFGQGTRLTVV.

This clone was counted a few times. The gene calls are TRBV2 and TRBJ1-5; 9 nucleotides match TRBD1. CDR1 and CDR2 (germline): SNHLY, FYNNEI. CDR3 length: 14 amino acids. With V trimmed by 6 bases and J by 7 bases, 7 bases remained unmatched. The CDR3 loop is CASSQDRGEQPQHF. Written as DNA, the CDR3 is TGTGCCAGCAGCCAGGACAGGGGTGAGCAGCCCCAGCATTTT.

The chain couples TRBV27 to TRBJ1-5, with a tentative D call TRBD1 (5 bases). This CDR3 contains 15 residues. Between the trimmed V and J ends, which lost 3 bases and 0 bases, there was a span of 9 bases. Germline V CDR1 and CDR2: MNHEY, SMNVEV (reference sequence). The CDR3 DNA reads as TGTGCCAGCAGTTTTGATGGGGGTAGCAATCAGCCCCAGCATTTT. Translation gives CASSFDGGSNQPQHF.

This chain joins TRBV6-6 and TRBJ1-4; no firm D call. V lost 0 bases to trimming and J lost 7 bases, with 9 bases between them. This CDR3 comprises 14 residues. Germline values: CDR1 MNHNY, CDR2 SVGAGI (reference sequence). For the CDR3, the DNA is TGTGCCAGCAGTTACTCCATCTCCATTGAAAAACTGTTTTTT. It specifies CASSYSISIEKLFF.

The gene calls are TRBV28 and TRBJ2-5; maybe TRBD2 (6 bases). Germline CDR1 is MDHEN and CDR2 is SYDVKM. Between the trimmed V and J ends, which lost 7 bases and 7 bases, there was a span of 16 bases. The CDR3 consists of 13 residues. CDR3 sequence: CASTGVGTGTQYF. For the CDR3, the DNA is TGTGCCAGCACGGGGGTGGGGACCGGGACCCAGTACTTC. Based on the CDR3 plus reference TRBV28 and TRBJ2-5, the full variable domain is DVKVTQSSRYLVKRTGEKVFLECVQDMDHENMFWYRQDPGLGLRLIYFSYDVKMKEKGDIPEGYSVSREKKERFSLILESASTNQTSMYLCASTGVGTGTQYFGPGTRLLVL.

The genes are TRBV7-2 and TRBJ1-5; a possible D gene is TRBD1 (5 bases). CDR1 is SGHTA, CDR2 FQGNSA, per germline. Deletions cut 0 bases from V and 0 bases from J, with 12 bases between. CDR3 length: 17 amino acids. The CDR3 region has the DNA TGTGCCAGCAGCTTAGCGTCGGGGGACTATAGCAATCAGCCCCAGCATTTT. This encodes CASSLASGDYSNQPQHF. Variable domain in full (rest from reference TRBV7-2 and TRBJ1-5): GAGVSQSPSNKVTEKGKDVELRCDPISGHTALYWYRQSLGQGLEFLIYFQGNSAPDKSGLPSDRFSAERTGGSVSTLTIQRTQQEDSAVYLCASSLASGDYSNQPQHFGDGTRLSIL.

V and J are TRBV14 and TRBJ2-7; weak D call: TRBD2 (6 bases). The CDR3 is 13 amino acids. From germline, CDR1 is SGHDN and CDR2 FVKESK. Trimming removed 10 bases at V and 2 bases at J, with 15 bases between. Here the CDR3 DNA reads TGTGCCAACCCGGGACCGGGGGCCTACGAGCAGTACTTC. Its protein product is CANPGPGAYEQYF. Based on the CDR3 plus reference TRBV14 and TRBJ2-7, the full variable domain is EAGVTQFPSHSVIEKGQTVTLRCDPISGHDNLYWYRRVMGKEIKFLLHFVKESKQDESGMPNNRFLAERTGGTYSTLKVQPAELEDSGVYFCANPGPGAYEQYFGPGTRLTVT.

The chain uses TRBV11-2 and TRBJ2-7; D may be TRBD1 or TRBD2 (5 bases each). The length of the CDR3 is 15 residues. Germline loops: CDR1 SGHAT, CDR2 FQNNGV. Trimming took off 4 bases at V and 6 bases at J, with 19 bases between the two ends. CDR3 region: CASSYSLGTAGEQYF. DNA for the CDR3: TGTGCCAGCAGCTACTCACTCGGGACCGCCGGCGAGCAGTACTTC.

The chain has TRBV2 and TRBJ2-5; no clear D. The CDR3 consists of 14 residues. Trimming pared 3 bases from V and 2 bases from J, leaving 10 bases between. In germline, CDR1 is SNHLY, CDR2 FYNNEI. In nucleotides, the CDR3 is TGTGCCAGCAGTGAGGGGTCGGTACAAGAGACCCAGTACTTC. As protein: CASSEGSVQETQYF.

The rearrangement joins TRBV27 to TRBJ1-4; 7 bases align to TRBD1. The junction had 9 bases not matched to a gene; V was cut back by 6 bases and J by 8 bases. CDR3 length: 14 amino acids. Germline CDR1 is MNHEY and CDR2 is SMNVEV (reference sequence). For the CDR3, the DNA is TGTGCCAGCAGACACGACAGGGTGCGCGAAAAACTGTTTTTT. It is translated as CASRHDRVREKLFF.

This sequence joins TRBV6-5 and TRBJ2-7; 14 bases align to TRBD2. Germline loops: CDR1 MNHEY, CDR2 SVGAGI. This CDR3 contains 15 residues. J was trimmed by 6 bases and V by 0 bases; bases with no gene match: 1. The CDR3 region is CASSYSGLAGGEQYF. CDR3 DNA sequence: TGTGCCAGCAGTTACTCCGGACTAGCGGGAGGCGAGCAGTACTTC.